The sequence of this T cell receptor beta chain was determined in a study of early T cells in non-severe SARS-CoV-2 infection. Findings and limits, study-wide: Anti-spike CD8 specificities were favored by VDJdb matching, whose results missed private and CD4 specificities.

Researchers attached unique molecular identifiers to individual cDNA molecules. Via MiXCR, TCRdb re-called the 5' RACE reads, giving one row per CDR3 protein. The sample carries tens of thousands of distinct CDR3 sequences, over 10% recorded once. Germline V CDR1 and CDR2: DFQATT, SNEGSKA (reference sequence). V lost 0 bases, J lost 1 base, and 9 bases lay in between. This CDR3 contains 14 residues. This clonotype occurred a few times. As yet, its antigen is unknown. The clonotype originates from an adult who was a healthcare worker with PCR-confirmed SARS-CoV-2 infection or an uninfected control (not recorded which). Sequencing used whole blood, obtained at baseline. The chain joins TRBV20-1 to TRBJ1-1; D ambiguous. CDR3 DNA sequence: TGCAGTGCTAGAGAAGGATTCTGGAACACTGAAGCTTTCTTT. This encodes CSAREGFWNTEAFF.